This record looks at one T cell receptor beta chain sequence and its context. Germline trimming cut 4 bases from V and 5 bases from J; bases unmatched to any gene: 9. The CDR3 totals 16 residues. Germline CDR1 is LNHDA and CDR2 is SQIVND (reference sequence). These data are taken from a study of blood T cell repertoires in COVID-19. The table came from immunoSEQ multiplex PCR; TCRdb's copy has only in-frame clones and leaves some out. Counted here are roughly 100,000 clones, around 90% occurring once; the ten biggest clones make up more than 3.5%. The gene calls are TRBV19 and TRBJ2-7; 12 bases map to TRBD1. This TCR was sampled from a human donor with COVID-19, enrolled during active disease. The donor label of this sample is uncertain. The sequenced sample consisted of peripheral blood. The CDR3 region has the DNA TGTGCCAGTAGTACCGGGGTGGGACAGGGGGCCCACGAGCAGTACTTC. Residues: CASSTGVGQGAHEQYF.